This TCR beta chain was recorded in a study of naive and memory T cell subsets. This clonotype was found many times. The antigen is not known. Per the germline V gene, CDR1 is SQVTM and CDR2 is ANQGSEA. The CDR3 runs to 15 residues. Trimming cost V 1 base and J 0 bases, with 11 bases left between them. Study-wide points: Findings for naive and memory subsets could not be checked against ground truth.

Both TRBC1 and TRBC2 were covered by a beta constant-region primer of two equimolar oligonucleotides. An oligonucleotide with the SP2 primer and a 12-nucleotide UMI was ligated to the cDNA 3' end. Four rounds of PCR amplified the ligated cDNA using nested alpha and beta constant-region primers plus SP2. TCRdb re-called the UMI-ligation and nested PCR reads through MiXCR, storing one row per CDR3 protein. Among under 100,000 distinct CDR3 sequences listed, 5.5% to 8.5% were seen once. The rearrangement links TRBV29-1 to TRBJ2-3; no definite D call. The sample taken for sequencing was central memory CD4+ T cells from blood. The TCR sequence derives from a human donor in good health. The CDR3 region has the DNA TGCAGCGTTGAAGCCGACGGTGCTAGCACAGATACGCAGTATTTT. As protein: CSVEADGASTDTQYF.